This T cell receptor beta chain was obtained from a study of T cell changes during pregnancy in multiple sclerosis. The table came from immunoSEQ multiplex PCR; TCRdb's copy has only in-frame clones and leaves some out. The sample carries 35,000 to 55,000 clones, roughly 90% recorded once. Germline V gene data show CDR1 as PRHDT and CDR2 as FYEKMQ (reference sequence). The CDR3 is made up of 14 amino acids. With V trimmed by 5 bases and J by 8 bases, 7 bases remained unmatched. The chain uses TRBV13 and TRBJ1-4; the match to TRBD1 covers 8 bases. The specimen was peripheral blood, collected in the second trimester of pregnancy. The clonotype comes from a female donor in good health, enrolled as a control in a pregnancy study. The CDR3 DNA follows: TGTGCCAGCAGCCAACGACAGGGGAACGAAAAACTGTTTTTT. It is translated as CASSQRQGNEKLFF.